A single sample gave rise to the 12 T cell receptor beta chains below, sequenced in a study of cytomegalovirus exposure and HLA in healthy donors. Generated by immunoSEQ multiplex PCR, the TCRdb table keeps only in-frame clones and is missing some. The data hold over 100,000 clones, with around nine tenths observed a single time. The sample consisted of PBMCs. These receptors were collected from a woman in her late teens or twenties in good health and CMV-seropositive.

The rearrangement links TRBV2 to TRBJ1-2, with D unresolved. The CDR3 has 14 residues. Germline CDR1 and CDR2: SNHLY and FYNNEI. The V gene lost 3 bases and the J gene lost 3 bases, with 11 bases spanning the gap. CDR3 bases: TGTGCCAGCAGTGACGCCACCGGGGACTATGGCTACACCTTC. Encoded protein: CASSDATGDYGYTF.

The chain joins TRBV21-1 to TRBJ2-3; TRBD2 reflects the table's D call only, with no check against the DNA. TRBV21-1 is a pseudogene locus. The CDR3 extends over 14 amino acids. The CDR3 is CASSGKRGGDTQYF. DNA for the CDR3: TGTGCCAGCAGCGGAAAACGGGGGGGGGATACGCAGTATTTT.

The rearrangement links TRBV18 to TRBJ1-1; maybe TRBD1 (5 bases). The CDR3 covers 13 residues. Germline values: CDR1 KGHSH, CDR2 LQKENI. V was shortened by 7 bases and J by 3 bases, with 12 bases between the two germline ends. The CDR3 nucleotides are TGTGCCAGCTTGGCGAGCAGGGACACTGAAGCTTTCTTT. Amino acid sequence: CASLASRDTEAFF.

J is TRBJ2-7 and V is TRBV7-9; TRBD1 matches 7 bases. This CDR3 spans 15 amino acids. The J segment lost 3 bases and the V segment lost 5 bases, leaving 10 bases of the junction unmatched. Germline CDR1 SEHNR, CDR2 FQNEAQ (reference sequence). Here the CDR3 reads CASSDPGQKNYEQYF. The CDR3 DNA follows: TGTGCCAGCAGCGATCCGGGACAGAAAAACTACGAGCAGTACTTC.

The chain couples TRBV10-3 to TRBJ1-2; TRBD1 matches at 9 bases. Germline values: CDR1 ENHRY, CDR2 SYGVKD. This CDR3 is 20 amino acids long. J gave up 0 bases and V 0 bases, and 14 bases lay outside the gene matches. In DNA form, the CDR3 reads TGTGCCATCAGTGAGTCTACCCGCCGGGACAGGGATGTCCCTAACTATGGCTACACCTTC. Translating it yields CAISESTRRDRDVPNYGYTF.

V is TRBV14 and J is TRBJ1-6; D perhaps matches TRBD1 (6 bases). CDR1 SGHDN and CDR2 FVKESK come from the germline V gene. CDR3 length equals 15 residues. Deletions cut 4 bases from V and 4 bases from J, with 11 bases between. The CDR3 spells CASSRSRGYNSPLHF. CDR3 nucleotide sequence: TGTGCCAGCAGCCGGAGCAGGGGATATAATTCACCCCTCCACTTT.

CDR3 in amino acids: CASSYSTSGGYNEQFF. DNA of the CDR3: TGTGCCAGCAGCTACTCGACTAGCGGGGGGTACAATGAGCAGTTCTTC. This rearrangement joins TRBV5-4 to TRBJ2-1; 13 nucleotides align to TRBD2. This CDR3 comprises 16 residues. The J segment lost 4 bases and the V segment lost 3 bases, leaving 4 bases of the junction unmatched. Germline V gives CDR1 SGHNT, CDR2 YYREEE (reference sequence).

The rearrangement joins TRBV27 to TRBJ2-2; 10 bases are a match to TRBD2. The trim removed 5 bases at V and 8 bases at J, leaving 11 bases unmatched. CDR1 MNHEY and CDR2 SMNVEV come from the germline V gene (reference sequence). The length of the CDR3 is 16 residues. The CDR3 DNA sequence: TGTGCCAGCAGTCCCGCTAGCGGGAGAGCACCGGGGGAGCTGTTTTTT. Amino acid sequence: CASSPASGRAPGELFF.

The chain employs TRBV5-1 and TRBJ1-3; perhaps TRBD1 as D (6 bases). Trimming pared 4 bases from V and 0 bases from J, leaving 11 bases between. Looked up from germline, CDR1 is SGHRS and CDR2 is YFSETQ. The CDR3 spans 15 residues. The CDR3 region is CASSPGTPSGNTIYF. CDR3 nucleotide sequence: TGCGCCAGCAGCCCCGGGACACCCTCTGGAAACACCATATATTTT. Drawing the rest from reference TRBV5-1 and TRBJ1-3, the complete variable domain is KAGVTQTPRYLIKTRGQQVTLSCSPISGHRSVSWYQQTPGQGLQFLFEYFSETQRNKGNFPGRFSGRQFSNSRSEMNVSTLELGDSALYLCASSPGTPSGNTIYFGEGSWLTVV.

V is TRBV25-1 and J is TRBJ2-7; TRBD1 is a possible D gene (6 bases). CDR1 and CDR2 (germline): MGHDK, SYGVNS. The CDR3 is 12 residues long. The V end was cut by 3 bases, the J end by 4 bases, with 7 bases between. Here the CDR3 reads CASSDRGYEQYF. The CDR3 region has the DNA TGTGCCAGCAGTGACAGGGGATACGAGCAGTACTTC.

This chain joins TRBV7-2 and TRBJ2-3; possibly TRBD2 for D (6 bases). CDR1 is SGHTA, CDR2 FQGNSA, per germline. The CDR3 spans 16 residues. The V gene lost 1 base and the J gene lost 7 bases, with 18 bases spanning the gap. CDR3 region: CASSLVDGGMRNTQYF. The CDR3 nucleotides are TGTGCCAGCAGCTTAGTAGATGGCGGGATGCGTAATACGCAGTATTTT.

This chain joins TRBV6-1 and TRBJ1-3, with TRBD1 as a possible D gene (5 bases). The length of the CDR3 is 16 residues. Germline V gene data show CDR1 as MNHNS and CDR2 as SASEGT. With 4 bases removed from V and 2 bases from J, the gap between germline ends came to 15 bases. The CDR3 coding sequence is TGTGCCAGCAGTGTCACAGGATGGTACCCTGGAAACACCATATATTTT. This codes for CASSVTGWYPGNTIYF.